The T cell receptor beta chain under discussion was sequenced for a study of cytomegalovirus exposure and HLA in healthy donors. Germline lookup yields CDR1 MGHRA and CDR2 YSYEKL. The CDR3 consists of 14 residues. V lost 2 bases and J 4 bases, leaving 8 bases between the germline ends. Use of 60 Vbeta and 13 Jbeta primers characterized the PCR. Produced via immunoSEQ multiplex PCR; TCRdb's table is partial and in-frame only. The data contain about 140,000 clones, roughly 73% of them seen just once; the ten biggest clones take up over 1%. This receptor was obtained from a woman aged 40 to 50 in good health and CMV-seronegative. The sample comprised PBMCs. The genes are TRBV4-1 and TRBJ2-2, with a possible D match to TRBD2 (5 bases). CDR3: CASSQTRGTGELFF. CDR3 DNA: TGCGCCAGCAGCCAAACCCGGGGCACCGGGGAGCTGTTTTTT.